This T cell receptor (beta chain) was obtained from a study of cytomegalovirus exposure and HLA in healthy donors. 60 Vbeta and 13 Jbeta primers were used in PCR. TCRdb's copy holds only in-frame clones and misses some; the assay was immunoSEQ multiplex PCR. The sample holds over 150,000 clones, roughly 76% seen once. Material for sequencing was PBMCs. This TCR was sampled from a male donor in good health and CMV-seronegative.

The CDR3 DNA sequence: TGCACCAGCAGCCAAGGGGATCAGGGGCGGATGCCAGTAGACTACGAGCAGTACTTC. Translated, it gives CTSSQGDQGRMPVDYEQYF. J is TRBJ2-7 and V is TRBV1; the table's TRBD1 call for D was not verified on the DNA. TRBV1 is a pseudogene locus. CDR3 size: 19 residues.